These 16 T cell receptor beta chains were all obtained from the same sample, sequenced in a study of T cells in Graves' hyperthyroidism and ophthalmopathy. The investigators amplified TCR beta CDR3 regions from RNA transcripts. Initially, a first-round RT-PCR of the TCR CDR3 employed the HTBI primer set. One entry per CDR3 protein, called by TCRdb with MiXCR from the multiplex PCR reads. The profile shows around 350,000 distinct CDR3 sequences, 15% to 20% of them singletons. Sequenced: blood. The receptors derive from a woman under 30 with Graves' hyperthyroidism.

This clonotype was counted at least ten times. This chain joins TRBV5-5 and TRBJ1-1; perhaps TRBD1 as D (5 bases). Looked up from germline, CDR1 is SGHKS and CDR2 is YYEKEE (reference sequence). The V and J ends lost 6 bases and 0 bases respectively, with 18 bases between them. There are 16 residues in the CDR3. The CDR3 DNA follows: TGTGCCAGCATCAACCGGCTGGGGGTGATGAACACTGAAGCTTTCTTT. It translates to CASINRLGVMNTEAFF.

This clonotype was observed many times. The chain uses TRBV12-3 or TRBV12-4 and TRBJ1-5; the match to TRBD1 covers 10 bases. V lost 6 bases, J lost 7 bases, and 9 bases stayed unmatched. The CDR3 consists of 15 residues. CDR3 coding DNA: TGTGCCAGCAGCTCCGGGACAGGGGTCGGACAGCCCCAGCATTTT. Residues: CASSSGTGVGQPQHF.

The gene calls are TRBV12-3 or TRBV12-4 and TRBJ1-3; D possibly corresponds to TRBD1 (6 bases). The V end lost 6 bases, the J end lost 2 bases, and 11 bases lay between the germline ends. The CDR3 has 14 amino acids. CDR3 sequence: CASRGGRAGNTIYF. The DNA for the CDR3 is TGTGCCAGCAGGGGGGGCAGGGCTGGAAACACCATATATTTT.

This clonotype was detected many times. The chain uses TRBV6-1 and TRBJ2-7, with D tentatively TRBD1 (6 bases). This CDR3 comprises 11 residues. The V gene lost 6 bases and the J gene lost 3 bases, with 6 bases spanning the gap. Germline V lookup: CDR1 MNHNS, CDR2 SASEGT. CDR3 DNA: TGTGCCAGCAGGGACAGCTACGAGCAGTACTTC. Translating gives CASRDSYEQYF.

This clonotype occurred many times. The V and J genes are TRBV2 and TRBJ2-5; D not resolved. Germline V lookup: CDR1 SNHLY, CDR2 FYNNEI. This CDR3 has 11 amino acids. V was trimmed by 0 bases and J by 5 bases, leaving 1 base between them. CDR3 in amino acids: CASSEAETQYF. The DNA of the CDR3 is TGTGCCAGCAGTGAAGCGGAGACCCAGTACTTC. Full variable domain (missing parts from reference TRBV2 and TRBJ2-5): EPEVTQTPSHQVTQMGQEVILRCVPISNHLYFYWYRQILGQKVEFLVSFYNNEISEKSEIFDDQFSVERPDGSNFTLKIRSTKLEDSAMYFCASSEAETQYFGPGTRLLVL.

This clonotype was recorded many times. The rearrangement uses TRBV6-1 and TRBJ1-1; D might be TRBD1 (6 bases). This CDR3 has 16 amino acids. Trimming removed 4 bases at V and 5 bases at J, with 20 bases between. CDR1 is MNHNS and CDR2 is SASEGT in the germline V gene. The CDR3 sequence: CASSGNRVAGETEAFF. The CDR3 DNA follows: TGTGCCAGCAGTGGGAACAGGGTAGCGGGAGAAACTGAAGCTTTCTTT.

This clonotype was seen many times. This rearrangement joins TRBV19 to TRBJ2-5, with 7 bases lining up with TRBD2. Germline CDR1 and CDR2: LNHDA and SQIVND (reference sequence). CDR3 length equals 13 residues. Germline trimming cut 5 bases from V and 4 bases from J; bases unmatched to any gene: 4. This chain's CDR3 is CASSELAGETQYF. In DNA, the CDR3 is TGTGCCAGTAGTGAATTAGCGGGAGAGACCCAGTACTTC.

V is TRBV20-1 and J is TRBJ2-7; tentatively, D is TRBD2 (5 bases). The V gene lost 0 bases and the J gene lost 0 bases, with 9 bases spanning the gap. Germline CDR1 and CDR2: DFQATT and SNEGSKA (reference sequence). The CDR3 has 14 amino acids. The CDR3 DNA sequence: TGCAGTGCTAGAGATCCTGGGAGCTCCTACGAGCAGTACTTC. This gives the protein CSARDPGSSYEQYF.

The genes are TRBV5-6 and TRBJ2-2; D might be TRBD2 (5 bases). The CDR3 spans 16 residues. CDR1 is SGHDT and CDR2 is YYEEEE in the germline V gene. The germline V and J ends were trimmed by 10 bases and 2 bases, with 21 bases remaining between them. CDR3 protein: CAGRGRGRANTGELFF. The CDR3 DNA follows: TGTGCCGGTAGAGGTCGGGGAAGGGCCAACACCGGGGAGCTGTTTTTT. The variable domain in full, with the rest retrieved from reference TRBV5-6 and TRBJ2-2, is DAGVTQSPTHLIKTRGQQVTLRCSPKSGHDTVSWYQQALGQGPQFIFQYYEEEERQRGNFPDRFSGHQFPNYSSELNVNALLLGDSALYLCAGRGRGRANTGELFFGEGSRLTVL.

This clonotype was seen more than once but under ten times. The V call is TRBV20-1, the J call TRBJ1-5, with D unresolved. CDR3 size: 16 residues. The germline V gene has CDR1 DFQATT and CDR2 SNEGSKA (reference sequence). V was clipped by 0 bases and J by 2 bases, with 14 bases between them. This chain's CDR3 is CSARDLAGGGNQPQHF. CDR3 DNA sequence: TGCAGTGCTAGAGATCTTGCCGGTGGTGGCAATCAGCCCCAGCATTTT.

Remarks on this clonotype: This may arise from a read error, as a much more abundant clone is one base away. The CDR3 does not close with the conserved phenylalanine or tryptophan, likely indicating a read error. The J gene is TRBJ1-2, the V gene TRBV30, with no clear D. The CDR3 has 13 amino acids. V was pared by 3 bases and J by 4 bases, with 12 bases between. The germline V gene encodes CDR1 GTSNPN and CDR2 SVGIG (reference sequence). In nucleotides, the CDR3 is TGTGCCTGGAGCCCCCCCGGCAGCTATGGCTACACCCTC. It specifies CAWSPPGSYGYTL.

This clonotype has ten or more counts. Germline and junction disagree at one end, which may indicate a read error. The gene calls are TRBV7-3 and TRBJ1-2; 8 nucleotides agree with TRBD1. CDR3 length equals 13 residues. CDR1 and CDR2 from the germline V gene are SGHTA and FQGTGA. The CDR3 DNA sequence: TGTGCCAGCAGCGTAACAGGGGGCTATGGCTACACCTTC. It yields the protein CASSVTGGYGYTF.

The chain has TRBV4-1 and TRBJ2-7; no definite D call. Per the germline V gene, CDR1 is MGHRA and CDR2 is YSYEKL. Trimming took 0 bases from V and 2 from J, leaving 14 bases between them. The CDR3 length is 16 residues. CDR3 region: CASSQELLLYTYEQYF. CDR3 coding DNA: TGCGCCAGCAGCCAAGAACTTCTCTTATATACCTACGAGCAGTACTTC.

Many counts were recorded for this clonotype. The chain combines TRBV30 with TRBJ2-4, with 7 nucleotides matching TRBD2. This CDR3 has 16 residues. The germline V gene encodes CDR1 GTSNPN and CDR2 SVGIG (reference sequence). After removal of 4 bases from V and 3 bases from J, the junction contained 12 bases not matched to a gene. The CDR3 loop is CAWNLPGGGGKNIQYF. CDR3 sequence (DNA): TGTGCCTGGAACTTACCTGGTGGGGGGGGCAAAAACATTCAGTACTTC.

This clonotype was counted a few times. CDR3 DNA: TGTGCCAGCAACCCCGACAGGGGCGGCCGAGAGACCCAGTACTTC. Translated: CASNPDRGGRETQYF. The V gene is TRBV2, the J gene TRBJ2-5; 8 bases line up with TRBD1. With 7 bases clipped from V and 4 bases from J, the junction kept 11 bases outside the gene matches. From germline, CDR1 is SNHLY and CDR2 FYNNEI. The CDR3 has 15 residues.

This clonotype was counted many times. CDR3 sequence (DNA): TGTGCCAGCAGTTCAGCTCAACAGGGCCCCGGGGAGCTGTTTTTT. Amino acids: CASSSAQQGPGELFF. The chain combines TRBV28 with TRBJ2-2; D is perhaps TRBD1 (6 bases). V lost 4 bases, J lost 6 bases, and 15 bases lay in between. The CDR3 has 15 residues. Per the germline V gene, CDR1 is MDHEN and CDR2 is SYDVKM.